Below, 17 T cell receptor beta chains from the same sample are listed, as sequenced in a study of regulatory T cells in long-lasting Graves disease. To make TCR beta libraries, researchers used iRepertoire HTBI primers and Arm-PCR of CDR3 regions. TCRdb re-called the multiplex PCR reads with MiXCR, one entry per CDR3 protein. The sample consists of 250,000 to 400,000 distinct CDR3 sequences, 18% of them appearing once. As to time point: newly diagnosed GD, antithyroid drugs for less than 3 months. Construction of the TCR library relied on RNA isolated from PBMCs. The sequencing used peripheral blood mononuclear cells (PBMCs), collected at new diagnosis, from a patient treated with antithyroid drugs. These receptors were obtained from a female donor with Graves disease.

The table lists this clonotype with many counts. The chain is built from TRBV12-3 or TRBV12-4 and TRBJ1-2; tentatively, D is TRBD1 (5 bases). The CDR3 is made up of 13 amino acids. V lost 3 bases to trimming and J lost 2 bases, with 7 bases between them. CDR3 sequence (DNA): TGTGCCAGCAGTTTCGACAGCAACTATGGCTACACCTTC. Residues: CASSFDSNYGYTF.

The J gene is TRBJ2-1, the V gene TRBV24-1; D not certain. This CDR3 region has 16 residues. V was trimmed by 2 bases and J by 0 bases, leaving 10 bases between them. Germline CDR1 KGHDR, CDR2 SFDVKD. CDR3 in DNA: TGTGCCACCAGTGATTCGAGCGCGAGCTCCTACAATGAGCAGTTCTTC. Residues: CATSDSSASSYNEQFF.

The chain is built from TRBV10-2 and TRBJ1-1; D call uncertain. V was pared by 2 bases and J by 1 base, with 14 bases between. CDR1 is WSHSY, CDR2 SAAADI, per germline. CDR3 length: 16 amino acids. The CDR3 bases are TGCGCCAGCAGTGAGGTAGTTGGACTCCGGAACACTGAAGCTTTCTTT. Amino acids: CASSEVVGLRNTEAFF.

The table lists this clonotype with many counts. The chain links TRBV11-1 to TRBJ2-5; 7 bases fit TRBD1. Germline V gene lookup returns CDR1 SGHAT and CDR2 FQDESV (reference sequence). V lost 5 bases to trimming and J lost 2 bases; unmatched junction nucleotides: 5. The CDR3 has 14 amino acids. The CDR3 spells CASSVLTGQETQYF. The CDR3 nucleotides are TGTGCCAGCAGCGTACTGACAGGGCAAGAGACCCAGTACTTC.

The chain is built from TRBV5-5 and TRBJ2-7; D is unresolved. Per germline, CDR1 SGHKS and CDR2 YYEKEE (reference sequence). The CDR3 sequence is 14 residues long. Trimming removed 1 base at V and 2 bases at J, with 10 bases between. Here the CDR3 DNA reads TGTGCCAGCAGCTTGTATTCGAGTCCCTACGAGCAGTACTTC. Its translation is CASSLYSSPYEQYF. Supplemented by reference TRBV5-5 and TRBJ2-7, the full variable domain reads DAGVTQSPTHLIKTRGQQVTLRCSPISGHKSVSWYQQVLGQGPQFIFQYYEKEERGRGNFPDRFSARQFPNYSSELNVNALLLGDSALYLCASSLYSSPYEQYFGPGTRLTVT.

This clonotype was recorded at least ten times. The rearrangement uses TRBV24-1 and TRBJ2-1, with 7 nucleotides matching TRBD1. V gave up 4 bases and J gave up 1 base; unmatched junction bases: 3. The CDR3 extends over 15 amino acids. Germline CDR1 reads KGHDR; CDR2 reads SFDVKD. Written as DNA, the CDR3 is TGTGCCACCAGTGACTGGGACAGATCCTACAATGAGCAGTTCTTC. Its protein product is CATSDWDRSYNEQFF.

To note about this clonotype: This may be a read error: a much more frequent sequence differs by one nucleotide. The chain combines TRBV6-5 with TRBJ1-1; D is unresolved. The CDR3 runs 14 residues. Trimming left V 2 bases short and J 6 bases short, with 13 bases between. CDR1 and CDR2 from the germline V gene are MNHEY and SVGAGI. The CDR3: CASSYTAGGPEAFF. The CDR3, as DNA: TGTGCCAGCAGTTACACCGCGGGAGGCCCTGAAGCTTTCTTT.

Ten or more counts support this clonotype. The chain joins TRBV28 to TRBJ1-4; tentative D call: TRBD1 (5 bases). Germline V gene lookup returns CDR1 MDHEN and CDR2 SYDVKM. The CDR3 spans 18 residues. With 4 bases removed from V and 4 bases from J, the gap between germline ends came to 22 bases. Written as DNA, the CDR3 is TGTGCCAGCAGTTCCGCCGGCGTGCTGGCAGGGTTTAATGAAAAACTGTTTTTT. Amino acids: CASSSAGVLAGFNEKLFF.

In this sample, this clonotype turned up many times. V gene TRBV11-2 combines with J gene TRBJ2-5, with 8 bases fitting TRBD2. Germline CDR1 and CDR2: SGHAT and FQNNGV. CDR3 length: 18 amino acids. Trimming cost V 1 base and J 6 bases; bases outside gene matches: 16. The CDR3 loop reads CASSLVHGRTSSVKTQYF. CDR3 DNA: TGTGCCAGCAGCTTAGTGCACGGACGGACTAGCTCCGTTAAGACCCAGTACTTC.

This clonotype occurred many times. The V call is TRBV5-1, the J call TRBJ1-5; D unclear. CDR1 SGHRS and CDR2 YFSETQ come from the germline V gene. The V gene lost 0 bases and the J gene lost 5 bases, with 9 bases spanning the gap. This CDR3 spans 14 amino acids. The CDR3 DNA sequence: TGCGCCAGCAGCTTGGAATTCGGGGATCAGCCCCAGCATTTT. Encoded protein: CASSLEFGDQPQHF.

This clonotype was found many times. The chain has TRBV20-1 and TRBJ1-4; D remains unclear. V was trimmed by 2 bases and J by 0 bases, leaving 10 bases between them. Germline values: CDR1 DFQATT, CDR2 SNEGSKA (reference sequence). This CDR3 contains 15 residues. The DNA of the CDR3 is TGCAGTGCTAGAAAGGTGGGGTCAACTAATGAAAAACTGTTTTTT. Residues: CSARKVGSTNEKLFF.

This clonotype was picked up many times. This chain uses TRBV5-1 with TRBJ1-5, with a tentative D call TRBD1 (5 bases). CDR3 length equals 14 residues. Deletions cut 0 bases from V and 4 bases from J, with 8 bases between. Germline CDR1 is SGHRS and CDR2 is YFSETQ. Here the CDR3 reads CASSLDGGNQPQHF. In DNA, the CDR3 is TGCGCCAGCAGCTTGGATGGGGGAAATCAGCCCCAGCATTTT.

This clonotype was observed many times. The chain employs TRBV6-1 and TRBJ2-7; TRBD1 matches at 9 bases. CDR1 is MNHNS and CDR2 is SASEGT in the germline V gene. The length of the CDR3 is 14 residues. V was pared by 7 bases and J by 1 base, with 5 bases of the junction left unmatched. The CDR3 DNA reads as TGTGCCAGCACAGGACAGGGGCTGTCCTACGAGCAGTACTTC. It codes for CASTGQGLSYEQYF.

The CDR3 loop is CAWMTPGGSSYEQYF. The CDR3 DNA reads as TGTGCCTGGATGACCCCGGGGGGGAGCTCCTACGAGCAGTACTTC. The chain couples TRBV30 to TRBJ2-7; 8 bases fit TRBD2. V gave up 4 bases and J gave up 0 bases; unmatched junction bases: 8. This CDR3 has 15 residues. Germline CDR1 GTSNPN, CDR2 SVGIG (reference sequence).

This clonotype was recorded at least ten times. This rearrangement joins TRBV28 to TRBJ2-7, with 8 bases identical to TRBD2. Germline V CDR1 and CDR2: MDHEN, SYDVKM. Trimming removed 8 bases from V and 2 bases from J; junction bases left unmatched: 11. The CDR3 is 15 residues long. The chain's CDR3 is CASCHRWREAYEQYF. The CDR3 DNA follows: TGTGCCAGCTGTCACCGCTGGCGGGAGGCCTACGAGCAGTACTTC.

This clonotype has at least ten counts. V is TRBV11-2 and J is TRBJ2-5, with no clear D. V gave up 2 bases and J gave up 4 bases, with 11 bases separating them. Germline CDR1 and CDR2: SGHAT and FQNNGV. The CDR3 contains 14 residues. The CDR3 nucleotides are TGTGCCAGCAGCTTAACACGGACCCTAGAGACCCAGTACTTC. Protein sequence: CASSLTRTLETQYF.

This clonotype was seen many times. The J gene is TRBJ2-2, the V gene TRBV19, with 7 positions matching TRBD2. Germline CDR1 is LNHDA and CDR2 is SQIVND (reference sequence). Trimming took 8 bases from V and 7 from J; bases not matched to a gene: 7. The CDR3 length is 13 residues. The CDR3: CASRRQRDGELFF. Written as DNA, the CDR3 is TGTGCCAGTCGCAGACAGCGGGACGGGGAGCTGTTTTTT.